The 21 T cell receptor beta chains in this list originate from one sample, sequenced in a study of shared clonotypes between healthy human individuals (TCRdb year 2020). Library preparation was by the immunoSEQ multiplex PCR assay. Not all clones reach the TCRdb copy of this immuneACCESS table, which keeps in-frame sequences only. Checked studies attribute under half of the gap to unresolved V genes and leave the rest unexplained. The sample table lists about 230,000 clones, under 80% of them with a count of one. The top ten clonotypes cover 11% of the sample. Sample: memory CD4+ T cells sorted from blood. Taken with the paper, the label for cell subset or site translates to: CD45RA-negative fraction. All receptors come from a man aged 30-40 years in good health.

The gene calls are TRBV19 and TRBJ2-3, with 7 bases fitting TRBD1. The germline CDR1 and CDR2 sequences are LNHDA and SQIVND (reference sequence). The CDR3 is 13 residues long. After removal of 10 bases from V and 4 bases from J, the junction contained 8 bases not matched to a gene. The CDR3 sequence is CATLRQGSDTQYF. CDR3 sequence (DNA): TGTGCCACCCTAAGACAGGGTTCAGATACGCAGTATTTT.

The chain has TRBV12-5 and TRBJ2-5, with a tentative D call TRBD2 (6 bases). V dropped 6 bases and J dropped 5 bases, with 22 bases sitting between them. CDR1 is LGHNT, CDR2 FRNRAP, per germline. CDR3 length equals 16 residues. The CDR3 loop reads CASGTLHPGEAETQYF. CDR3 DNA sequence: TGTGCTAGTGGAACCCTTCACCCGGGGGAGGCCGAGACCCAGTACTTC.

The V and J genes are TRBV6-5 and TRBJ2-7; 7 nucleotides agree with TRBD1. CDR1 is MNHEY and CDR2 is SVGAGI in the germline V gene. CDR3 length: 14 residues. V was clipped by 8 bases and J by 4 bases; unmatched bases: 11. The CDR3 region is CASGSRQGRYEQYF. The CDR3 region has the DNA TGTGCCAGCGGGTCTAGACAGGGTCGATACGAGCAGTACTTC.

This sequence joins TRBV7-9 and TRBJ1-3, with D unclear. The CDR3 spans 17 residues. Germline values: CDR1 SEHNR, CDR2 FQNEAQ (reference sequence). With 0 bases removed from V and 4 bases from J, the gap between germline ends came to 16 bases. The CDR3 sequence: CASSLARQARQGNTIYF. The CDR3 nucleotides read TGTGCCAGCAGCTTAGCGCGGCAGGCCAGGCAAGGAAACACCATATATTTT.

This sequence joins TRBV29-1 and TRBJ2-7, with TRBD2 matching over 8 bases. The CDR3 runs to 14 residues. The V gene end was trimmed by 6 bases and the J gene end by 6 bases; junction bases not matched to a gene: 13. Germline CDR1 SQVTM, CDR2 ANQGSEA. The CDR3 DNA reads TGCAGCGTGTGGTCAGCGGGAGATCCCGGCGAGCAGTACTTC. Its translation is CSVWSAGDPGEQYF.

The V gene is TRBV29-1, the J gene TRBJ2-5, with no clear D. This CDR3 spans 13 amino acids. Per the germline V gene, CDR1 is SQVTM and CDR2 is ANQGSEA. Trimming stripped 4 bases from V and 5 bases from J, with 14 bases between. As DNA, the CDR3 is TGCAGCGTTGCCACCGCGGCCAGGGAGACCCAGTACTTC. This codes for CSVATAARETQYF.

CDR3 amino acids: CASSINGGRYEQYF. In DNA, the CDR3 is TGTGCCAGCAGCATCAACGGGGGGCGGTACGAGCAGTACTTC. This rearrangement joins TRBV11-3 to TRBJ2-7; the D gene is possibly TRBD2 (7 bases). Germline V CDR1 and CDR2: SGHNT, YENEEA. CDR3 length: 14 amino acids. Trimming pared 5 bases from V and 4 bases from J, leaving 15 bases between. The full variable domain, in which reference TRBV11-3 and TRBJ2-7 provide the parts outside the CDR3, is EAGVVQSPRYKIIEKKQPVAFWCNPISGHNTLYWYLQNLGQGPELLIRYENEEAVDDSQLPKDRFSAERLKGVDSTLKIQPAELGDSAVYLCASSINGGRYEQYFGPGTRLTVT.

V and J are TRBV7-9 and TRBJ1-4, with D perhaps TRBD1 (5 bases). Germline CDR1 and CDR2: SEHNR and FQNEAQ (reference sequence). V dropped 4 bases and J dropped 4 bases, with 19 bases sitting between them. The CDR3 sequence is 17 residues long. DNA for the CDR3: TGTGCCAGCAGCTCTAGCTTGGGTCAGGGCGTTAATGAAAAACTGTTTTTT. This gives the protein CASSSSLGQGVNEKLFF. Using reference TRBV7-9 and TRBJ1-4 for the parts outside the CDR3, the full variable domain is DTGVSQNPRHKITKRGQNVTFRCDPISEHNRLYWYRQTLGQGPEFLTYFQNEAQLEKSRLLSDRFSAERPKGSFSTLEIQRTEQGDSAMYLCASSSSLGQGVNEKLFFGSGTQLSVL.

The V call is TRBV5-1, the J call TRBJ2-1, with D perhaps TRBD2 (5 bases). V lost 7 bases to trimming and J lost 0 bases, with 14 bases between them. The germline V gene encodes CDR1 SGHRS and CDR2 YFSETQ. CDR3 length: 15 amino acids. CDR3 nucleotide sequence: TGCGCCAGCGCCTTGGGCGGGCTCTCCTACAATGAGCAGTTCTTC. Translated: CASALGGLSYNEQFF.

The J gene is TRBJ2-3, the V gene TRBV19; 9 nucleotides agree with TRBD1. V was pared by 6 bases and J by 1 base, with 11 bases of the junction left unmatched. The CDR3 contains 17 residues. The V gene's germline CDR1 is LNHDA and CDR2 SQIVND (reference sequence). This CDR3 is CASSRTTQGAGTDTQYF. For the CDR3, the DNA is TGTGCCAGTAGCCGAACCACACAGGGGGCCGGCACAGATACGCAGTATTTT.

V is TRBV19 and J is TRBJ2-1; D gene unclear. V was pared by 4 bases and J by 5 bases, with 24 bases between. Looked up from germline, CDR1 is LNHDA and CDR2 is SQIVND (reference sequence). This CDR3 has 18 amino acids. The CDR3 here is CASSKGWRAPSTHNEQFF. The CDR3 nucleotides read TGTGCCAGTAGTAAGGGCTGGCGCGCACCTTCCACCCACAATGAGCAGTTCTTC.

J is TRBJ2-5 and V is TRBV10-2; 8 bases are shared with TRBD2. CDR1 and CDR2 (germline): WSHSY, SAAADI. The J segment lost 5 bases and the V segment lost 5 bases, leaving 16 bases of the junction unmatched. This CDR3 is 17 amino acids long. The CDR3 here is CASSPGPQREWGETQYF. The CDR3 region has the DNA TGCGCCAGCAGTCCAGGACCCCAGCGGGAGTGGGGCGAGACCCAGTACTTC.

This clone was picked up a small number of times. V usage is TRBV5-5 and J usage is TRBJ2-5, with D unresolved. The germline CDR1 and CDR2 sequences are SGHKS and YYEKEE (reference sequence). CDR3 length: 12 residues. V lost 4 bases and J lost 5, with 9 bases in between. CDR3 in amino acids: CASSPMGETQYF. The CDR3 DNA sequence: TGTGCCAGCAGCCCCATGGGGGAGACCCAGTACTTC.

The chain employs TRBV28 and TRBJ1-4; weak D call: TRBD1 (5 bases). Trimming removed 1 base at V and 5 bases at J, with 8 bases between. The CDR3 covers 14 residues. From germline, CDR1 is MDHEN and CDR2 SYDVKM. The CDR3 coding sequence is TGTGCCAGCAGTTTATACCAGGGAAATGAAAAACTGTTTTTT. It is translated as CASSLYQGNEKLFF.

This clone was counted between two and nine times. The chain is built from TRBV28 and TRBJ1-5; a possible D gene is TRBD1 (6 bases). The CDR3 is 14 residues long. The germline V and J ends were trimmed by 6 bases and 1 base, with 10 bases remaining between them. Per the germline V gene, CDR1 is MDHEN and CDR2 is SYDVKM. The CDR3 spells CASRSTGSNQPQHF. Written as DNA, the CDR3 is TGTGCCAGCAGATCAACAGGGAGCAATCAGCCCCAGCATTTT.

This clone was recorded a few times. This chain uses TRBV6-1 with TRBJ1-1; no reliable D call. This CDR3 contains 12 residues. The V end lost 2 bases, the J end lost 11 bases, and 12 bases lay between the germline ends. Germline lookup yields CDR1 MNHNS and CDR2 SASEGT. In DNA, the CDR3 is TGTGCCAGCAGTGAACCGATCGGGTGGGCTTTCTTT. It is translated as CASSEPIGWAFF.

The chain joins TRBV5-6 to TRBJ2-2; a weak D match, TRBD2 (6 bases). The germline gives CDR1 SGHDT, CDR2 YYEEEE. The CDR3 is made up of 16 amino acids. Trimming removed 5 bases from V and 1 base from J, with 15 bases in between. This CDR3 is CASSWKGLKNTGELFF. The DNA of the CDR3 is TGTGCCAGCAGTTGGAAGGGACTGAAGAACACCGGGGAGCTGTTTTTT.

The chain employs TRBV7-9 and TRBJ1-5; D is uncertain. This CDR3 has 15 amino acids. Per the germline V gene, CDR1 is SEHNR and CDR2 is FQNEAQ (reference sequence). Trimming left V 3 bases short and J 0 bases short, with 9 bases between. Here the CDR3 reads CASSFGDYSNQPQHF. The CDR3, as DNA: TGTGCCAGCAGCTTTGGCGATTATAGCAATCAGCCCCAGCATTTT.

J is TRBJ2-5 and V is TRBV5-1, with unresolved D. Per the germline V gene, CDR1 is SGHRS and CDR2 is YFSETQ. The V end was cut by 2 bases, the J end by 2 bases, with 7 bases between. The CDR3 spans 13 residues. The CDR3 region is CASSFRGQETQYF. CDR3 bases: TGCGCCAGCAGCTTTCGTGGTCAAGAGACCCAGTACTTC.

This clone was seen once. CDR3 loop: CASSQDQGADYGYTF. CDR3 sequence (DNA): TGTGCCAGCAGCCAAGATCAGGGGGCGGACTATGGCTACACCTTC. The V and J genes are TRBV4-2 and TRBJ1-2, with TRBD1 identical over 8 bases. Germline trimming cut 0 bases from V and 3 bases from J; bases unmatched to any gene: 3. CDR1 is LGHNA, CDR2 YNFKEQ, per germline. The CDR3 consists of 15 residues.

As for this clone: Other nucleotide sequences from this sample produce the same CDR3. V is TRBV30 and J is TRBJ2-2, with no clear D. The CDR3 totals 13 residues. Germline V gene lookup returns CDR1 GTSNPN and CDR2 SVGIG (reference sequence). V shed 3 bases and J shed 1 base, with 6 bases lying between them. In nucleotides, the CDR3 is TGTGCCTGGAGCAATCAGAACACCGGGGAGCTGTTTTTT. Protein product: CAWSNQNTGELFF. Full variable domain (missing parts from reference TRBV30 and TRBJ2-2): SQTIHQWPATLVQPVGSPLSLECTVEGTSNPNLYWYRQAAGRGLQLLFYSVGIGQISSEVPQNLSASRPQDRQFILSSKKLLLSDSGFYLCAWSNQNTGELFFGEGSRLTVL.